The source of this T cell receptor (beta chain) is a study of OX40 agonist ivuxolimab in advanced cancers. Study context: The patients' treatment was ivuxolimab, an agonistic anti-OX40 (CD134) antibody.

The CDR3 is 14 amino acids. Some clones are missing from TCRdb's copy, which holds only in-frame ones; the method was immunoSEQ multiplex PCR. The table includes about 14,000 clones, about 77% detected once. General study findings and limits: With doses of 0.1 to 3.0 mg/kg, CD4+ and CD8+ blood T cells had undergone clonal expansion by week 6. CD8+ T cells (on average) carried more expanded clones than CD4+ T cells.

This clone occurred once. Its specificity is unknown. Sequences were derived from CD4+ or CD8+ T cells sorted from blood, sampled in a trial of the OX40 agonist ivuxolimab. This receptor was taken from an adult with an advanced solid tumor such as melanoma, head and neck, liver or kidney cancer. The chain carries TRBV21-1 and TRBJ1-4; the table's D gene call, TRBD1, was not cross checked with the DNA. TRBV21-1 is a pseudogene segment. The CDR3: CASSTRTGREKLFF. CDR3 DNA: TGTGCCAGCAGCACCCGGACAGGGCGTGAAAAACTGTTTTTT.